The present T cell receptor (beta chain) was sequenced within a study of molecular identifiers for immune sequencing clone quantification. Study as a whole: Across replicate runs, RNA obtained from about 21,000 or 97,000 naive CD8 cells was divided into five, with four undergoing sequencing.

Study conclusions and caveats: Because of identical TCR molecules sharing a barcode, sizes of highly expanded clones could be underestimated. Spiked Jurkat TCR RNA from one cell was reportedly detectable among fewer than 1.2 million naive cells.

Previously described methods and listed TCR primers were employed for the bulk TCR libraries. TCRdb processed the PCR reads anew with MiXCR; each CDR3 protein has one entry. The sample includes roughly 300,000 distinct CDR3 sequences, about 23% of them seen just once. The germline gives CDR1 LGHDT, CDR2 YNNKEL (reference sequence). The ends were cut back, 4 bases at V and 6 bases at J, with 18 bases in the middle. The CDR3 covers 16 residues. This clonotype was detected a few times. The antigen is undetermined. The sequencing sample was made of naive CD8+ T cells from blood, with Jurkat cell RNA spiked in. Sample subset: FACS-sorted CD8+CD4-CCR7+CD45RA+ naive T cells. The sequence came from a human donor in good health. Some libraries in this study had Jurkat cell RNA spiked in. This sequence joins TRBV3-1 and TRBJ2-2, with D perhaps matching TRBD2 (6 bases). CDR3 coding DNA: TGTGCCAGCAGCCCCGAGGGCGGGACCGTCGCCGGGGAGCTGTTTTTT. As protein: CASSPEGGTVAGELFF.